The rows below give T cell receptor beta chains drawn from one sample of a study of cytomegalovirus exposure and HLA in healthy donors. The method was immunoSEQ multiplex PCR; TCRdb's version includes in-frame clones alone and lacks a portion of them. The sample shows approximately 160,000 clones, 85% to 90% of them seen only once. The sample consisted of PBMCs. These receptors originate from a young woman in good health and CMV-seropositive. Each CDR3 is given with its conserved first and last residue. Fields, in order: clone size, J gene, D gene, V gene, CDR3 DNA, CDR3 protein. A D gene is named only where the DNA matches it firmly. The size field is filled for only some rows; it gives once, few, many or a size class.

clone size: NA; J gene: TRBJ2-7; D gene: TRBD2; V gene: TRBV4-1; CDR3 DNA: TGCGCCAGCAGCCAAAAAGGGGGGGCAGACAGTAGCGGGAGAAACTACGAGCAGTACTTC; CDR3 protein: CASSQKGGADSSGRNYEQYF
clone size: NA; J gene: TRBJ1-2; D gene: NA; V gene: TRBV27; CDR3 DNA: TGTGCCAGCAGTTTTAGTGCTAACTATGGCTACACCTTC; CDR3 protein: CASSFSANYGYTF
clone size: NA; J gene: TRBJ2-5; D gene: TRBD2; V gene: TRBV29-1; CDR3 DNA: TGCAGCGTTGAAGGTACGGGAGGAGAGACCCAGTACTTC; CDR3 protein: CSVEGTGGETQYF
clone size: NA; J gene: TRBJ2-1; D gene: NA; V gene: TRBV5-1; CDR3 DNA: TGCGCCAGCAGCTTGGAACGTAGCTCCTACAATGAGCAGTTCTTC; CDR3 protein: CASSLERSSYNEQFF
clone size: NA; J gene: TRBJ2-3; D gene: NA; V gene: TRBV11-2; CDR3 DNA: TGTGCCAGCAGCTTAGCGGGTCCTCCGCAGTATTTT; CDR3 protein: CASSLAGPPQYF
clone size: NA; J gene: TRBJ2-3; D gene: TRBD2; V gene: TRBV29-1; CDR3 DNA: TGCAGCGTTCAAGCGGGAGGCAGCCGGACAGATACGCAGTATTTT; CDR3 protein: CSVQAGGSRTDTQYF
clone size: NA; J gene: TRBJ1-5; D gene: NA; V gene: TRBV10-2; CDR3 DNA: TGCGCCAGCAGTGAGCAGAATCAGCCCCAGCATTTT; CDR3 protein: CASSEQNQPQHF
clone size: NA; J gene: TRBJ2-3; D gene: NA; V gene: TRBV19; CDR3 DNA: TGTGCCAGTAGTATAGATTATAAGGGACAAATGATTTTT; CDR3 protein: CASSIDYKGQMIF
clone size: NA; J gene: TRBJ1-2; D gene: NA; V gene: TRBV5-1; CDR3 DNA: TGCGCCAGCAGCTTGAATGTGGGGCAGAACTATGGCTACACCTTC; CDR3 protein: CASSLNVGQNYGYTF
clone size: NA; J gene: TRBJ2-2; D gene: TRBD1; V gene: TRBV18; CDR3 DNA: TGTGCCAGCTCACCACGGGACAGGGGGAGTGACACCGGGGAGCTGTTTTTT; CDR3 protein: CASSPRDRGSDTGELFF
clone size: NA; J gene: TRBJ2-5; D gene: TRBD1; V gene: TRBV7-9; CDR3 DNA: TGTGCCAGCAGCTTAGCCTTTTCGACAGGGCGCCAAGAGACCCAGTACTTC; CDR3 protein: CASSLAFSTGRQETQYF
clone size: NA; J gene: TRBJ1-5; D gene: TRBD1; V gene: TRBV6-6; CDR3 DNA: TGTGCCAGCAGTTACCCCGGAGGGGGCTACGGTCAGCCCCAGCATTTT; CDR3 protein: CASSYPGGGYGQPQHF
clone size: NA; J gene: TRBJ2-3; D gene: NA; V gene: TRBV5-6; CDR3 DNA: TGTGCCAGCAGCCCAGTCGGGAGCCACACAGATACGCAGTATTTT; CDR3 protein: CASSPVGSHTDTQYF
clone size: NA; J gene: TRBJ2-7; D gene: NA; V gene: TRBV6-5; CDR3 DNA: TGTGCCAGCCAAGACTCAGGGGGGTACGAGCAGTACTTC; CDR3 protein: CASQDSGGYEQYF
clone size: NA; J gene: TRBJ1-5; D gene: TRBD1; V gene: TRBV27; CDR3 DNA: TGTGCCAGCAGTGGACTTTTCTTTGGGACAGCTAATCAGCCCCAGCATTTT; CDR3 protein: CASSGLFFGTANQPQHF
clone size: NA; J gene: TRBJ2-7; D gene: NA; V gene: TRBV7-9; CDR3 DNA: TGTGCCAGCAGCTTAAGGCGGACTGGGATTGGATACGAGCAGTACTTC; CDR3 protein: CASSLRRTGIGYEQYF
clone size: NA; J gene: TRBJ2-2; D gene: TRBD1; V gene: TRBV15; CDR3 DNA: TGTGCCACCACCTTGAGAGGGGGCGCGGCGAACACCGGGGAGCTGTTTTTT; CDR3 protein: CATTLRGGAANTGELFF
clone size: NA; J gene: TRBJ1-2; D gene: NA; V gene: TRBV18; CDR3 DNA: TGTGCCAGCTCACCAGCGGGGGAAGGGTATGGCTACACCTTC; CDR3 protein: CASSPAGEGYGYTF
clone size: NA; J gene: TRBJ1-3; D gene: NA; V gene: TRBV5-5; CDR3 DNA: TGTGCCAGCAGCTTGGGGAGACAGCCTTCCAGGGGCACCATATATTTT; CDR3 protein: CASSLGRQPSRGTIYF
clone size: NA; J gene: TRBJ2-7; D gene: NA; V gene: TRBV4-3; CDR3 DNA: TGCGCCAGCAGCCAAGTGATTGTGACAGCGAATGTCGAGCAGTACTTC; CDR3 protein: CASSQVIVTANVEQYF
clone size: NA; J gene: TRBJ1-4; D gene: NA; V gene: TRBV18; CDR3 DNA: TGTGCCAGCTCACCCCGACAGGAAAATGAAAAACTGTTTTTT; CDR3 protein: CASSPRQENEKLFF
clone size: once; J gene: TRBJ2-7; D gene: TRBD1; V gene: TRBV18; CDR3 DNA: TGTGCCAGCTCACCAGGGACAGCTACCACCTACGAGCAGTACTTC; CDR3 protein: CASSPGTATTYEQYF
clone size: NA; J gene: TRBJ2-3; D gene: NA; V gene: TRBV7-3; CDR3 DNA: TGTGCCAGCAGCTCCGGACTCGTAACAGATACGCAGTATTTT; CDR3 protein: CASSSGLVTDTQYF
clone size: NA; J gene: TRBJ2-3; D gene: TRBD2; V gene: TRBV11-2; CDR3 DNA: TGTGCCAGCACCAAGGGGGTAGCGGGAAGCACAGATACGCAGTATTTT; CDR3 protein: CASTKGVAGSTDTQYF
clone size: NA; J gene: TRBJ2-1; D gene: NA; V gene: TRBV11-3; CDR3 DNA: TGTGCCAGCAGCAGTGCCCAGTATGAGCAGTTCTTC; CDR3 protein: CASSSAQYEQFF
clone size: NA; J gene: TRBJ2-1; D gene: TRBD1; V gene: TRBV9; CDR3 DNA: TGTGCCAGCAGCGTTGACCGGGACAGGGGATCGGATGAGCAGTTCTTC; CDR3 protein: CASSVDRDRGSDEQFF